The clone carrying this T cell receptor (beta chain) has more than one count but fewer than ten. Its antigen remains unknown. In making TCR beta libraries, quantitative 5'-RACE with molecular barcodes was used. A single record per CDR3 protein comes from TCRdb applying MiXCR to the 5' RACE reads. In the table there are 380,000 or so distinct CDR3 sequences, approximately 22% of which are singletons. The ends were cut back, 1 base at V and 5 bases at J, with 12 bases in the middle. The CDR3 extends over 14 amino acids. CDR1 and CDR2 (germline): SEHNR, FQNEAQ (reference sequence). This specimen comes from a study of CD8 T cells in ankylosing spondylitis. Study results and caveats: A number of the motif variants had already been described in reactive arthritis synovial fluid and blood. Characteristic of ankylosing spondylitis blood, it appeared, was a TCR beta motif comprising roughly 8 highly homologous variants.

The chain carries TRBV7-9 and TRBJ2-7, with D perhaps matching TRBD1 (5 bases). The TCR was taken from a male donor with ankylosing spondylitis or in good health (not recorded which). Sequencing was done on a sample of blood, either unsorted or a sorted T cell fraction (not recorded which). The CDR3 spells CASSLVQGIDEQYF. The CDR3 DNA is TGTGCCAGCAGCTTAGTCCAGGGTATCGACGAGCAGTACTTC.